This T cell receptor (beta chain) was sequenced during a study of blood T cell repertoires in COVID-19. About the research overall: Collection of acute and convalescent COVID-19 samples took place in the United States, Italy and Spain. From T cells, B-cell-depleted T cells, or PBMCs came the material, which was cDNA or gDNA.

As originally analysed: Estimation of nucleated cell counts was performed using reference gene primer amplification. The table came from immunoSEQ multiplex PCR; TCRdb's copy has only in-frame clones and leaves some out. The V and J calls and clone size are taken from that table; D and trimming were inferred from the DNA. This table has 230,000 or so clones, about 88% appearing once. Trimming took 4 bases from V and 3 from J; bases not matched to a gene: 7. Looked up from germline, CDR1 is SGHRS and CDR2 is YFSETQ. The CDR3 is 15 amino acids. This TCR was sampled from a woman aged 40 to 50 who had recovered from COVID-19. The chain has TRBV5-1 and TRBJ1-3; 7 bases line up with TRBD1. The source material was peripheral blood. DNA for the CDR3: TGCGCCAGCAGCCCCGGGACAGCCATTGGAAACACCATATATTTT. Translated: CASSPGTAIGNTIYF. Full variable domain (remainder filled in from reference TRBV5-1 and TRBJ1-3): KAGVTQTPRYLIKTRGQQVTLSCSPISGHRSVSWYQQTPGQGLQFLFEYFSETQRNKGNFPGRFSGRQFSNSRSEMNVSTLELGDSALYLCASSPGTAIGNTIYFGEGSWLTVV.